Sequencing of this T cell receptor beta chain was carried out in a study of OX40 agonist ivuxolimab in advanced cancers. The V end was cut by 4 bases, the J end by 8 bases, with 14 bases between. The CDR3 covers 13 residues. Germline V gene lookup returns CDR1 WNHNN and CDR2 SYGVQD (reference sequence). Libraries were prepared by immunoSEQ multiplex PCR; TCRdb keeps only in-frame clonotypes and omits some of them. The sample lists some 41,000 clones; approximately 90% were seen once. Sequencing was performed on CD4+ or CD8+ T cells sorted from blood, taken in a trial of the OX40 agonist ivuxolimab. The chain uses TRBV10-1 and TRBJ1-2, with D hard to call. This TCR came from an adult with an advanced solid tumor such as melanoma, head and neck, liver or kidney cancer. The CDR3 DNA follows: TGCGCCAGCAGTGCCCACAGAGACAACGGCTACACCTTC. Its translation is CASSAHRDNGYTF.